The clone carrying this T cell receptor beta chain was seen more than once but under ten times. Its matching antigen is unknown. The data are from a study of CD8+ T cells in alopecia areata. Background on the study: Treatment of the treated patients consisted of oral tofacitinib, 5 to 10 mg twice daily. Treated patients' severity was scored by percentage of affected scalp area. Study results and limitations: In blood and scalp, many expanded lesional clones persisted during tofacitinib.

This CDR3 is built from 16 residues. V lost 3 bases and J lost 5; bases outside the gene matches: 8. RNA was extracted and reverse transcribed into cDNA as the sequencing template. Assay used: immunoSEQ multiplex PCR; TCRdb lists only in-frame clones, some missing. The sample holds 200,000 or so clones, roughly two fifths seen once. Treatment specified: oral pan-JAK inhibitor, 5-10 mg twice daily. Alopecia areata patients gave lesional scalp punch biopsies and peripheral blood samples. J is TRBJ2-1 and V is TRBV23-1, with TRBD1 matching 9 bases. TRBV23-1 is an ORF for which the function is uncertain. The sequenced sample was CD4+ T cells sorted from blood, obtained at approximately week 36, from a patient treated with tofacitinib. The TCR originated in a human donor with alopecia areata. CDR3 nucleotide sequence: TGCGCCAGCAGTCATGACAGGGGGATGGATCACAATGAGCAGTTCTTC. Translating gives CASSHDRGMDHNEQFF.